The T cell receptor beta chain described here comes from a study of cytomegalovirus exposure and HLA in healthy donors. General study points: A later analysis found most CMV-associated TCR beta chains apparently HLA-restricted. The study recorded about 160 TCR beta chains that were cytomegalovirus-associated. Most TCR sequences were uncommon, yet certain public TCRs appeared in many donors.

J gave up 6 bases and V 7 bases, and 7 bases lay outside the gene matches. Germline CDR1 and CDR2: LNHDA and SQIVND (reference sequence). CDR3 length equals 15 residues. As to this clone: Antigen specificity is unknown.

The PCR contained 60 Vbeta and 13 Jbeta primers. The repertoire was sequenced with immunoSEQ multiplex PCR; TCRdb's copy has only in-frame clones and lacks some. Seen here are around 130,000 clones, approximately 80% observed once, and the top ten hold approximately 2.6%. The TCR was taken from a boy aged 2-9 years in good health and CMV-seronegative. The specimen sequenced was PBMCs. V and J are TRBV19 and TRBJ2-1, with 12 bases matching TRBD2. The CDR3 spells CASNGVTSGGNEQFF. In DNA, the CDR3 is TGTGCCAGTAATGGTGTGACTAGCGGGGGCAATGAGCAGTTCTTC.